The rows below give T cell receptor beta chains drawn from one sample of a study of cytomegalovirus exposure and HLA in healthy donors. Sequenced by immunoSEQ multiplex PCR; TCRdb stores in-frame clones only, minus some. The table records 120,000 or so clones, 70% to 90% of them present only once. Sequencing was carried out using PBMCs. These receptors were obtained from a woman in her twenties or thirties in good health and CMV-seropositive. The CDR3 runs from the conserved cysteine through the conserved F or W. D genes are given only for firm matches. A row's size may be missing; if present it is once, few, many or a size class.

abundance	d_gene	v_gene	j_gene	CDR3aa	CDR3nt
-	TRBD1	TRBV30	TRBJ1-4	CAWSPHLRDRGREGAEKLFF	TGTGCCTGGAGTCCACACCTCCGGGACAGGGGGCGCGAAGGGGCTGAAAAACTGTTTTTT
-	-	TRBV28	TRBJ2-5	CASSYNPSETQYF	TGTGCCAGCAGTTACAACCCGTCCGAGACCCAGTACTTC
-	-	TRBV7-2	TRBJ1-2	CASSLDGQVGGYTF	TGTGCCAGCAGCTTAGATGGGCAGGTTGGGGGCTACACCTTC
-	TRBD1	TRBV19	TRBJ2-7	CASSQDRGDEQYF	TGTGCCAGTAGTCAGGACAGGGGAGACGAGCAGTACTTC
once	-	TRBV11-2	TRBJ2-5	CASSLNSSLQTQYF	TGTGCCAGCAGCTTAAATTCTAGCCTTCAGACCCAGTACTTC
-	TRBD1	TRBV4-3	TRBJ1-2	CASSQDETGPVYGYTF	TGCGCCAGCAGCCAAGATGAGACAGGGCCTGTCTATGGCTACACCTTC
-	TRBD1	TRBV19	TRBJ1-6	CASSLGRQGASNSPLHF	TGTGCCAGTAGCCTGGGTCGACAGGGGGCGAGTAATTCACCCCTCCACTTT
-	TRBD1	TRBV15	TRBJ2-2	CATSRDMTGGPNTGELFF	TGTGCCACCAGCAGAGATATGACAGGGGGCCCGAACACCGGGGAGCTGTTTTTT
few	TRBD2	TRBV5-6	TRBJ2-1	CASSKTSVTRFF	TGTGCCAGCAGCAAAACTAGCGTGACACGGTTCTTC
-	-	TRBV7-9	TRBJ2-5	CASSSLKETQYF	TGTGCCAGCAGCTCACTAAAAGAGACCCAGTACTTC
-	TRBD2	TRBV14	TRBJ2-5	CASSRLGLAQETQYF	TGTGCCAGCAGCCGCCTGGGACTAGCACAAGAGACCCAGTACTTC
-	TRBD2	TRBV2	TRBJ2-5	CASSRTSGRLETQYF	TGTGCCAGCAGCCGGACTAGCGGGAGGTTAGAGACCCAGTACTTC
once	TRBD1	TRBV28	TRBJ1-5	CASSSTGSSNQPQHF	TGTGCCAGCAGTTCGACAGGGAGCAGCAATCAGCCCCAGCATTTT
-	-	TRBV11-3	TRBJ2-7	CASTRSPRVNEQYF	TGTGCCAGCACCCGCTCTCCGCGGGTCAACGAGCAGTACTTC
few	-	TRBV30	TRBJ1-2	CAWSLVDSYGYTF	TGTGCCTGGAGTCTCGTCGACAGCTATGGCTACACCTTC
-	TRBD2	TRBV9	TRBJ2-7	CASSGTSGTGEQYF	TGTGCCAGCAGCGGGACTAGCGGGACAGGCGAGCAGTACTTC
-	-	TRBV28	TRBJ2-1	CASSLSIADWSYNEQFF	TGTGCCAGCAGTTTATCAATAGCGGATTGGTCCTACAATGAGCAGTTCTTC
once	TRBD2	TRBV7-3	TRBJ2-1	CASSQGLAEYNEQFF	TGTGCCAGCAGCCAGGGACTAGCGGAGTACAATGAGCAGTTCTTC
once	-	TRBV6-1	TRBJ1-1	CASSVLTNTEAFF	TGTGCCAGCAGTGTTCTAACGAACACTGAAGCTTTCTTT
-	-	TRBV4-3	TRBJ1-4	CASSQVLSNEKLFF	TGCGCCAGCAGCCAAGTTCTGAGTAACGAAAAACTGTTTTTT
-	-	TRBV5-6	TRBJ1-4	CASSLKSEKLFF	TGTGCCAGCAGCTTGAAGAGCGAAAAACTGTTTTTT
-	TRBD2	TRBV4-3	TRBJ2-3	CASSQEMRTSGRGTDTQYF	TGCGCCAGCAGCCAAGAGATGAGGACTAGCGGGAGAGGTACAGATACGCAGTATTTT
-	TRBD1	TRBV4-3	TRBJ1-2	CASSQDPDGTDYYGYTF	TGCGCCAGCAGCCAAGATCCGGACGGGACAGATTACTATGGCTACACCTTC
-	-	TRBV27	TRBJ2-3	CASSSDSISTDTQYF	TGTGCCAGCAGTTCTGACAGCATAAGCACAGATACGCAGTATTTT
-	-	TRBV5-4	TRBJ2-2	CASSRETNTGELFF	TGTGCCAGCAGCCGAGAAACGAACACCGGGGAGCTGTTTTTT
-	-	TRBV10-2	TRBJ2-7	CASTPRVVSGGYEQYF	TGCGCCAGCACCCCTAGGGTAGTTTCCGGAGGCTACGAGCAGTACTTC
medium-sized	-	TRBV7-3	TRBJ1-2	CASSLPGPREDYGYTF	TGTGCCAGCAGCTTACCCGGTCCCCGGGAAGACTATGGCTACACCTTC
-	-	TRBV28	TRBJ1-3	CASSLYLGNTIYF	TGTGCCAGCAGTTTATATCTCGGAAACACCATATATTTT
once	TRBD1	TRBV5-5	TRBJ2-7	CASSFDRDEQYF	TGTGCCAGCAGCTTTGACAGGGACGAGCAGTACTTC
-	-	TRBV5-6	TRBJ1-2	CASSLGALYGYTF	TGTGCCAGCAGCTTGGGGGCCCTCTATGGCTACACCTTC
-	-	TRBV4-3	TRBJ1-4	CASSQEFRGNEKLFF	TGCGCCAGCAGCCAAGAGTTTCGGGGGAATGAAAAACTGTTTTTT
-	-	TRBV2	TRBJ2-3	CASSRTGIRTDTQYF	TGTGCCAGCAGCCGTACAGGGATTCGCACAGATACGCAGTATTTT
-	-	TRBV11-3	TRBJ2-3	CASSLDKWGSDSSTDTQYF	TGTGCCAGCAGCTTAGATAAGTGGGGCAGCGATTCTAGCACAGATACGCAGTATTTT
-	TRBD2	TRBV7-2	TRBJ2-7	CASSDRSGRAEQYF	TGTGCCAGCAGTGACAGGAGCGGGAGGGCAGAGCAGTACTTC
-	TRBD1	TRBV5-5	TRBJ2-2	CASRGGASNTGELFF	TGTGCCAGCAGAGGGGGCGCCTCGAACACCGGGGAGCTGTTTTTT
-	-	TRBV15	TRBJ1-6	CATSRDLQGQSPLHF	TGTGCCACCAGCAGAGATTTGCAGGGCCAGTCACCCCTCCACTTT
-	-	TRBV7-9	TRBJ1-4	CASSLSREVEKLFF	TGTGCCAGCAGCTTAAGCAGGGAGGTCGAAAAACTGTTTTTT
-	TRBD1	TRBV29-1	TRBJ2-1	CSVEQGAYNEQFF	TGCAGCGTTGAACAGGGGGCCTACAATGAGCAGTTCTTC
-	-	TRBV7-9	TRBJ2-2	CASSPENTGSTGELFF	TGTGCCAGCAGCCCGGAGAATACAGGGTCCACCGGGGAGCTGTTTTTT
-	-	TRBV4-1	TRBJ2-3	CASSQEGLRTDTQYF	TGCGCCAGCAGCCAAGAGGGACTCCGCACAGATACGCAGTATTTT
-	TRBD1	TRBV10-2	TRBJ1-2	CASRKGQSSSGYTF	TGCGCCAGCAGAAAGGGACAGTCTTCCTCTGGCTACACCTTC
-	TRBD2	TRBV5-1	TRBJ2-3	CASSPRTSGSTDTQYF	TGCGCCAGCAGCCCACGGACTAGCGGGAGCACAGATACGCAGTATTTT
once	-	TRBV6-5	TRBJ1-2	CASSYTEAGGYTF	TGTGCCAGCAGTTACACGGAAGCGGGGGGCTACACCTTC
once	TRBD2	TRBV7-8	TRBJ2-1	CASSLVGGGAGSYNEQFF	TGTGCCAGCAGCTTAGTAGGCGGGGGGGCCGGCTCCTACAATGAGCAGTTCTTC
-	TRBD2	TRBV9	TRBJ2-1	CASSGGLAGGSNEQFF	TGTGCCAGCAGCGGCGGACTAGCGGGAGGGTCTAATGAGCAGTTCTTC
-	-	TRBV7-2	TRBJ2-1	CASSLGIDSNEQFF	TGTGCCAGCAGCTTAGGTATCGACAGCAATGAGCAGTTCTTC
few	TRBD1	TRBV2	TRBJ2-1	CASSGGQDEQFF	TGTGCCAGCAGTGGCGGACAGGATGAGCAGTTCTTC
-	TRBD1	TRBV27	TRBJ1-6	CASSQDRGNSPLHF	TGTGCCAGCAGCCAGGACAGGGGTAATTCACCCCTCCACTTT
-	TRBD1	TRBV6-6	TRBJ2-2	CASSRTGGLAGELFF	TGTGCCAGCAGTCGTACAGGGGGTTTGGCCGGGGAGCTGTTTTTT
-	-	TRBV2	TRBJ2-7	CASTYRGSSYEQYF	TGTGCCAGCACCTACCGTGGGAGTTCCTACGAGCAGTACTTC
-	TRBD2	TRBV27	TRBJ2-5	CASSSLAGGVETQYF	TGTGCCAGCAGTTCCCTAGCGGGAGGTGTAGAGACCCAGTACTTC
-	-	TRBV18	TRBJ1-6	CASSPIDSRNSPLHF	TGTGCCAGCTCACCCATCGACAGTCGTAATTCACCCCTCCACTTT
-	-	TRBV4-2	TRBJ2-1	CASSPRLSLAGDKQFF	TGTGCCAGCAGCCCTCGCCTCAGCCTAGCAGGAGATAAGCAGTTCTTC
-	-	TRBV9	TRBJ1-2	CASSPSGVYGYTF	TGTGCCAGCAGCCCTTCCGGGGTTTATGGCTACACCTTC
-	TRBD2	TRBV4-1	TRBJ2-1	CASSQPLSSAGALNEQFF	TGCGCCAGCAGCCAACCCTTGTCCTCAGCGGGGGCTCTCAATGAGCAGTTCTTC
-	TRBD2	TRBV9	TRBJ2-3	CASSVAGVTDTQYF	TGTGCCAGCAGCGTGGCGGGGGTAACAGATACGCAGTATTTT